This T cell receptor (beta chain) was recorded in a study of Ad26.COV2.S vaccination and SARS-CoV-2 variants (dated by TCRdb to about 2021). As for the study more broadly: Vaccine-arm donors were drawn from COV1001, a multicentre, randomized, double-blind, placebo-controlled phase I-IIa trial of Ad26.COV2.S in healthy adults. Investigators remained blinded to trial group allocation during experiments and outcome assessment. Participants in the trial were split at random into five groups of five each, receiving low-dose or high-dose Ad26.COV2.S once or twice, or else placebo on both occasions. Sequencing of the TCRbeta repertoire served to evaluate the specificity and breadth of SARS-CoV-2-reactive T cell receptors following Ad26.COV2.S vaccination. The TCR-sequenced set comprised around 30 samples: about 19 Ad26.COV2.S vaccine recipients, 5 placebo recipients and 8 SARS-CoV-2 convalescent individuals. Ad26.COV2.S was administered intramuscularly at 5 x 10^10 or 1 x 10^11 viral particles, either as a single shot or as two shots given 56 days apart. What the research found in general, with its limitations: Vaccine and placebo recipients had similar non-spike TCR breadth, a finding consistent with the vaccine containing only spike. Compared with placebo recipients, Ad26.COV2.S recipients showed higher spike-specific TCR breadth (P = 0.0014). After vaccination, substantial breadth of spike-specific CD8+ and CD4+ T cell responses was reported. The study was not powered for comparison of responses between vaccine doses or regimens. It was noted by the authors that total T cell responses may have been underestimated by the TCR breadth and depth analyses.

The sample's treatment or condition label, decoded: roughly 19 received Ad26.COV2.S at low or high dose, single or two shots; about 5 received placebo; per-sample allocation not given. For vaccine and placebo recipients, repertoires were sequenced using samples collected on day 63 after the first injection. In Cohort 1b, fewer than 30 adults aged 18-55 years were enrolled at a single site in Boston, USA, between 29 July and 7 August 2020. Ad26.COV2.S consisted of a replication-incompetent adenovirus type 26 vector by which a prefusion-stabilized SARS-CoV-2 spike protein from the original Wuhan strain was expressed. On this clone itself: Its antigen remains unidentified. There are no base qualities to consult, and no much larger clone falls within one base.

Via the germline V gene, CDR1 is SGDLS and CDR2 YYNGEE. V is trimmed back by 3 bases and J by 6 bases, and the junction contains 10 bases that no gene match accounts for. The cysteine opens and the phenylalanine closes a CDR3 of 17 amino acids. Only CDR3 DNA remains: 51 bases, in frame from the first base. The immunoSEQ Assay was the method used to sequence TCRbeta CDR3 regions. After extraction, genomic DNA underwent amplification by bias-controlled multiplex PCR, followed by high-throughput sequencing. As for the original processing: To quantify the absolute abundance of every unique TCRbeta CDR3 region, sequences were collapsed and filtered. T cell fraction was estimated by normalizing TCRbeta template counts to usable DNA, with usable DNA measured through amplification of reference genes found in all nucleated cells. Repertoire TCRs were annotated as SARS-CoV-2-specific by exact matching of V gene, CDR3 amino acid sequence and J gene to a known reactive TCR set. The reference SARS-CoV-2 TCR set was derived from MIRA and filtered for enrichment in COVID-19-positive ImmuneCODE repertoires, a step that removed public or cross-reactive TCRs. Using the MIRA antigens, annotated TCRs were further analysed by specific ORF or by position within an ORF. Breadth was defined as annotated unique rearrangements over total unique productive rearrangements; depth was the summed frequency of those rearrangements. Two-sided Wilcoxon rank-sum tests were used to compare TCR breadth between groups. Not all clones reach the TCRdb copy of this immuneACCESS table, which keeps in-frame sequences only. Checked studies attribute under half of the gap to unresolved V genes and leave the rest unexplained. V and J calls and clone size come straight from that table; D and trimming were deduced from the DNA. The sample has 250,000 or so clones on record, 70% to 90% of them singletons. The ten largest account for just under 3% of the sample.

The chain employs TRBV9 and TRBJ2-1; a stretch of 12 junction bases matches TRBD2. The sequence was collected from a person between 18 and 65 years old who received the Ad26.COV2.S COVID-19 vaccine or a placebo. The sample in question was peripheral blood, obtained in a trial of Ad26.COV2.S vaccine versus placebo. The CDR3 loop reads CASSGSSGGAYPNEQFF. The sequenced DNA is TGTGCCAGCAGCGGTTCTAGCGGGGGGGCCTACCCCAATGAGCAGTTCTTC.